The TCR beta chain described here comes from a study of T cell responses to AZD1222 COVID-19 vaccine. Overall study results and limits: Clonal diversity was possibly underestimated, and white British individuals and females predominated among donors.

Points on this clone: No antigen is known for it.

CDR3 length: 12 amino acids. J lost 6 bases, V lost 6 bases, and 6 bases had no gene match. CDR1 SQVTM and CDR2 ANQGSEA come from the germline V gene. Here immunoSEQ multiplex PCR was the method, and the copy in TCRdb shows in-frame clones only, minus some. Found here are over 150,000 clones, approximately 91% of them singletons; the top ten hold around 3%. The chain has TRBV29-1 and TRBJ2-7; TRBD1 aligns across 9 bases. This specimen was peripheral blood, taken 28 days after the second AZD1222 dose. The origin of this receptor is an adult who received the AZD1222 COVID-19 vaccine. DNA for the CDR3: TGCAGCGTGGGACAGGGCCAGAGCGAGCAGTACTTC. Its translation is CSVGQGQSEQYF.